Given below is one T cell receptor beta chain in context. Libraries were prepared by immunoSEQ multiplex PCR; TCRdb keeps only in-frame clonotypes and omits some of them. The data contain 160,000 or so clones, approximately 94% of them singletons. These data originate in a study of T cell responses to AZD1222 COVID-19 vaccine. The germline gives CDR1 MNHNS, CDR2 SASEGT. The germline V and J ends were trimmed by 3 bases and 2 bases, with 5 bases remaining between them. The CDR3 runs to 13 residues. The chain has TRBV6-1 and TRBJ1-5, with no clear D. This sequence originates from an adult who received the AZD1222 COVID-19 vaccine. Source: peripheral blood, taken 28 days after the second AZD1222 dose. CDR3 bases: TGTGCCAGCAGTGAGACGGGCAATCAGCCCCAGCATTTT. This sequence encodes CASSETGNQPQHF.